The present entry profiles one T cell receptor beta chain with its context. Its specificity is not known. This entry is derived from a study of cytomegalovirus exposure and HLA in healthy donors. The protocol was immunoSEQ multiplex PCR, while the TCRdb copy is restricted to in-frame clones and leaves out a portion. The table shows under 250,000 clones, with roughly 87% occurring only once. Whole-study results and caveats: The study designated about 180 TCR beta chains cytomegalovirus-associated. Reports credit the classifier with highly specific, highly sensitive diagnosis of cytomegalovirus status.

V was shortened by 0 bases and J by 0 bases, with 8 bases between the two germline ends. The CDR3 has 15 amino acids. Germline V lookup: CDR1 SGHRS, CDR2 YFSETQ. This rearrangement joins TRBV5-1 to TRBJ2-3; a possible D gene is TRBD1 (5 bases). The specimen sequenced was PBMCs. This clonotype was sampled from a man aged 18 to 29 in good health and CMV-seropositive. The CDR3 DNA follows: TGCGCCAGCAGCTTGGAGGGGCCGAGCACAGATACGCAGTATTTT. As protein: CASSLEGPSTDTQYF.